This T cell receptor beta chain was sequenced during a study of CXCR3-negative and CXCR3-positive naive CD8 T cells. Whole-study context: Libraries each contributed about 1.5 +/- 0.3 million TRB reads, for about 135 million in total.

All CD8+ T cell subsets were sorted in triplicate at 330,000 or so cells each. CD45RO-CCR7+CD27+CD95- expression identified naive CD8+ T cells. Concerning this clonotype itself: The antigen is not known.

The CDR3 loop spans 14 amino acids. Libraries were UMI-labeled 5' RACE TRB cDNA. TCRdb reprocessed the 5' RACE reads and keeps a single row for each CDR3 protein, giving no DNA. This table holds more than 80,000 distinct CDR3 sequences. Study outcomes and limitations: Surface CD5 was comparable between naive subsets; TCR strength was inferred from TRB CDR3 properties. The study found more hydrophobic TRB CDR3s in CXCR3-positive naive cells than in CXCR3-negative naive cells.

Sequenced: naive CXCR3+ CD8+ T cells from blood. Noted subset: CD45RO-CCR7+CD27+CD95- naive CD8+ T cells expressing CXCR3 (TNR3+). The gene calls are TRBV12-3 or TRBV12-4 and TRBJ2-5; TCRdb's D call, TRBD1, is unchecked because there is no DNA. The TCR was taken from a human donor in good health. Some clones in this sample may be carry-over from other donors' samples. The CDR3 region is CASSPRGRQETQYF.